The sequence of this T cell receptor beta chain was determined in a study of PD-L1 blockade in urothelial cancer. Turning to the study itself: Each blood sample yielded a median of 141,255 T cells.

Here immunoSEQ multiplex PCR was the method, and the copy in TCRdb shows in-frame clones only, minus some. The sample comprises 45,000 to 60,000 clones, about 81% of which are singletons, and roughly 1.7% rests with the top ten. Time point specified: pretreatment peripheral blood. J lost 5 bases, V lost 5 bases, and 9 bases had no gene match. The CDR3 consists of 15 residues. Germline CDR1 SGHVS, CDR2 FQNEAQ. The V gene is TRBV7-8, the J gene TRBJ2-1, with TRBD2 matching 7 bases. This receptor was taken from a man over 45 with urothelial cancer. The sample in question was PBMCs, obtained around atezolizumab (anti-PD-L1) treatment. This CDR3 reads CASSPRLAANNEQFF. As DNA, the CDR3 is TGTGCCAGCAGCCCCCGTCTAGCGGCGAACAATGAGCAGTTCTTC.